This record covers a single TCR beta chain. As yet, its antigen is unknown. Preparation of the TCRbeta library used unique molecular identifiers. Via MiXCR, TCRdb re-called the PCR reads, giving one row per CDR3 protein. Here the sample spans 30,000 or so distinct CDR3 sequences, over 6.5% being singletons. The CDR3 is made up of 15 amino acids. Germline CDR1 is DFQATT and CDR2 is SNEGSKA (reference sequence). V was pared by 6 bases and J by 9 bases, with 25 bases between. This sample was included in a study of T-cell reconstitution after alpha-beta-depleted transplantation in children. Broader study findings: T cells produced anew were the main source of T-cell counts and diversity one year after transplant. Reportedly, only several hundred clones from non-depleted graft cells drove alpha-beta T-cell counts at about two months.

The sequence came from a child less than two years old who had a stem cell transplant for acute myeloid leukemia, so the T cells may come from the graft donor. The sample consisted of peripheral blood, taken 60 days after TCRalphabeta/CD19-depleted stem cell transplant. The chain employs TRBV20-1 and TRBJ2-3, with no clear D. The CDR3 reads CSAGQPKGFRGTQYF. CDR3 nucleotides: TGCAGTGCGGGCCAGCCTAAGGGCTTCAGAGGCACGCAGTATTTT.